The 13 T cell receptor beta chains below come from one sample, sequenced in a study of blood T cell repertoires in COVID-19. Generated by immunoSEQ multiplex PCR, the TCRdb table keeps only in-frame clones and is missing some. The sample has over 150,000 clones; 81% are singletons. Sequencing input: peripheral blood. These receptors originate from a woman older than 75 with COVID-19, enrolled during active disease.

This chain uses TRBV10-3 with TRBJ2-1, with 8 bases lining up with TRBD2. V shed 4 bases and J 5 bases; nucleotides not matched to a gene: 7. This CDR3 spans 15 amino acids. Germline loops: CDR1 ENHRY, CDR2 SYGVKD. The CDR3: CAISATGGPDNEQFF. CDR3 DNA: TGTGCCATCAGTGCAACGGGGGGGCCTGACAATGAGCAGTTCTTC.

The CDR3 region is CASSIDPRQRLPYEQYF. CDR3 in DNA: TGTGCCAGTAGTATAGATCCAAGACAGAGGCTACCCTACGAGCAGTACTTC. The V and J genes are TRBV19 and TRBJ2-7; perhaps TRBD1 as D (5 bases). The CDR3 length is 17 residues. V was pared by 0 bases and J by 2 bases, with 17 bases between. Germline assignment: CDR1 LNHDA and CDR2 SQIVND (reference sequence).

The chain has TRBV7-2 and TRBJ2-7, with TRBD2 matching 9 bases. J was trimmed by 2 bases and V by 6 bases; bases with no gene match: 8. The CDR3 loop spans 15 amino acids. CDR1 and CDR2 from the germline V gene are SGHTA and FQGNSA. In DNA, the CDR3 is TGTGCCAGCAGGGCGATAGCGGGAGACGCCTACGAGCAGTACTTC. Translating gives CASRAIAGDAYEQYF.

The CDR3 here is CASSWSGGFYEQYF. The CDR3 DNA reads as TGTGCCAGCAGTTGGTCAGGGGGCTTCTACGAGCAGTACTTC. This chain links TRBV27 with TRBJ2-7, with 8 bases lining up with TRBD1. CDR3 length: 14 residues. CDR1 and CDR2 from the germline V gene are MNHEY and SMNVEV (reference sequence). V lost 4 bases to trimming and J lost 3 bases; unmatched junction nucleotides: 5.

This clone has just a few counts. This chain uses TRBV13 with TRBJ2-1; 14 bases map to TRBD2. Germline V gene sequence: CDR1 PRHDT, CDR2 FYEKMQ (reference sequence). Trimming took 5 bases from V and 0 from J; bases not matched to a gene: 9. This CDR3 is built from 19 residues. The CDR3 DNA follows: TGTGCCAGCAGCGACCGACTAGCGGGAGGGAGGAGCTCCTACAATGAGCAGTTCTTC. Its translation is CASSDRLAGGRSSYNEQFF.

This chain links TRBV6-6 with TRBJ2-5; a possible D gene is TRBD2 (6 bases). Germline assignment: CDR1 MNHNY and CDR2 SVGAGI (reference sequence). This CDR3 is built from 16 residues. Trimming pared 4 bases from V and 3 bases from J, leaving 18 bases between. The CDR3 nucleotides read TGTGCCAGCAGTTCGGGGTGGGGACTCGAGGAAGAGACCCAGTACTTC. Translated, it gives CASSSGWGLEEETQYF.

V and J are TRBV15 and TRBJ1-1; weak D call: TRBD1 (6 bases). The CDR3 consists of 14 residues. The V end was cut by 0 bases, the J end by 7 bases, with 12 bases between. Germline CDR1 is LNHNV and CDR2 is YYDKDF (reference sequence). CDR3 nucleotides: TGTGCCACCAGCAGAGAGGGGGCAGCAAGTGAAGCTTTCTTT. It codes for CATSREGAASEAFF.

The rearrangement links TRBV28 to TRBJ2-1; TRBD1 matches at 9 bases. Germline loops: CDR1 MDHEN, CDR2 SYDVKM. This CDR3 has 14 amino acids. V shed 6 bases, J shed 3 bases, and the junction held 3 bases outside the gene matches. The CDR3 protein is CASRGQGRYNEQFF. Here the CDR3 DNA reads TGTGCCAGCAGAGGACAGGGGCGCTACAATGAGCAGTTCTTC.

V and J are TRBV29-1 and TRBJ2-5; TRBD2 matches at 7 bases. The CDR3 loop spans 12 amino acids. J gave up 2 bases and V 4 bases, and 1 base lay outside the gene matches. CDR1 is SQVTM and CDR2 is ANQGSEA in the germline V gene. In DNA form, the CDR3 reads TGCAGCGTTGGGGAGGGACAAGAGACCCAGTACTTC. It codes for CSVGEGQETQYF.

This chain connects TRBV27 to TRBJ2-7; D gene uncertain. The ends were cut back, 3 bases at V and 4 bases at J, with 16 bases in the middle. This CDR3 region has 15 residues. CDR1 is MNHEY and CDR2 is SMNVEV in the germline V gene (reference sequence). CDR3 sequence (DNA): TGTGCCAGCAGTTTGAGGCCCGGTGGAATGTACGAGCAGTACTTC. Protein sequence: CASSLRPGGMYEQYF.

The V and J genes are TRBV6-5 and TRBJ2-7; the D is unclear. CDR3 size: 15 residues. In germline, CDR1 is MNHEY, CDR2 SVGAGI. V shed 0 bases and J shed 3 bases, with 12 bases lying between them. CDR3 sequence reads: CASSYSETANYEQYF. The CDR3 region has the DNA TGTGCCAGCAGTTACTCGGAGACCGCTAACTACGAGCAGTACTTC.

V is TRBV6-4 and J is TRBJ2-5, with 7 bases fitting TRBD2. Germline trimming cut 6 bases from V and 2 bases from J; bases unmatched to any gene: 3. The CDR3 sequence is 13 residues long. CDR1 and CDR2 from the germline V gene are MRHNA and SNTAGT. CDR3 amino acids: CASSPGGQETQYF. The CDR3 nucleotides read TGTGCCAGCAGCCCCGGGGGGCAAGAGACCCAGTACTTC.

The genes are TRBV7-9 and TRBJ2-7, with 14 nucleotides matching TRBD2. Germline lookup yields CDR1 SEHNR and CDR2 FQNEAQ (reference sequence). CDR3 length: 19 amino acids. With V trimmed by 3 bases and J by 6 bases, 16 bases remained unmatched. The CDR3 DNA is TGTGCCAGCAGCTTCGTCGGGACTAGCGGGAGTCAGGGTGCCCGCGAGCAGTACTTC. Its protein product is CASSFVGTSGSQGAREQYF. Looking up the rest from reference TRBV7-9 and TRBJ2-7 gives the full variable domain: DTGVSQNPRHKITKRGQNVTFRCDPISEHNRLYWYRQTLGQGPEFLTYFQNEAQLEKSRLLSDRFSAERPKGSFSTLEIQRTEQGDSAMYLCASSFVGTSGSQGAREQYFGPGTRLTVT.